This T cell receptor beta chain was found in a study of blood T cell repertoires in COVID-19 (dated by TCRdb to the early 2020s). At the level of the whole study: The collaborator samples originated in the United States, Italy and Spain and spanned the acute and convalescent phases of COVID-19. Nearly every sample came with metadata listing a de-identified subject ID, COVID-19 status, age in years and sex. The dataset comprised deeply sampled blood TCRbeta repertoires from subjects exposed to, actively infected with, or recovered from COVID-19. Samples came from the ongoing ImmuneRACE study (first 160 participants) plus 1,254 subjects from 6 global collaborators. A freely available public database, intended as a resource for researchers studying the immune response to SARS-CoV-2, is where the repertoires were released. The prospective study material was composed of cDNA or gDNA derived from T cells, B-cell-depleted T cells, or PBMCs. Where available, HLA class I and class II types were obtained from metadata supplied by the sample provider rather than from assay-based typing.

From its cysteine to its phenylalanine, the CDR3 spans 15 amino acids. Here the CDR3 DNA is all that survives: 45 bases in frame from base 1. CDR1 and CDR2 are drawn from the germline V gene: SGHVS, FQNEAQ. Between the V and J ends, shortened by 5 bases and 1 base respectively, the junction contains 11 bases. Study-level results and caveats: Clinical and demographic metadata were provided uncurated, with the amount varying by source and participant.

A word on this clone: Its cognate antigen has yet to be identified. No base-level quality is on record; no much larger clone is a single base apart.

At one collaborating source in Seattle, patients were enrolled during active infection and were followed longitudinally through the course of disease. Each collaborating institution followed its own protocols to collect whole blood in K2EDTA tubes. For TCRbeta analysis, collaborator samples were shipped as frozen whole blood, as isolated PBMCs, or as DNA extracted from either sample type. The immunoSEQ Assay, a bias-controlled multiplex PCR, was used to amplify TCRbeta CDR3 regions from genomic DNA. The study's own analysis went as follows. The number of nucleated cells in each sample was estimated from the amplification of reference gene primers within the assay. Sequence reads were collapsed and filtered to measure the absolute abundance of every unique TCRbeta CDR3 rearrangement. For each sample, productive Simpson clonality was calculated as the square root of Simpson's diversity index over productive rearrangements. Imported from immuneACCESS, the table was reduced by TCRdb to in-frame sequences with V and J called. These copies leave out some clones; in studies compared against another copy, an unresolved V gene accounts for under half, and the cause of the remainder is not known. V, J and clone size are those of that table, while D and trimming were read from the DNA. This sample gives 250,000 to 400,000 clones in total; about nine tenths of them show up just once. The ten largest clones represent roughly 2.9% of the sample.

The material sequenced was peripheral blood. This chain is built from TRBV7-8 and TRBJ2-2; matching of 6 bases hints at TRBD1 as the D gene. This receptor was identified in a woman between 25 and 40 years old with COVID-19, enrolled during active disease. The bases are TGTGCCAGCAGCCGAGTGACAGGGAACACCGGGGAGCTGTTTTTT. This codes for CASSRVTGNTGELFF.